This TCR beta chain was identified in a study of shared clonotypes between healthy human individuals. Study as a whole: The plates for each donor numbered three CD4 naive, three CD4 memory, two CD8 naive and one CD8 memory.

Nashville, Tennessee was home to all donors, each a Caucasian adult. Here immunoSEQ multiplex PCR was the method, and the copy in TCRdb shows in-frame clones only, minus some. The sample lists fewer than 3 million clones; about 90% were seen once. The CDR3 totals 13 residues. Between the trimmed V and J ends, which lost 5 bases and 2 bases, there was a span of 8 bases. Germline CDR1 reads SGHTA; CDR2 reads FQGTGA. Overall study findings and caveats: Compared with memory subsets, naive subsets generally had larger estimated richness.

Notes on this clone: Its antigen is undetermined.

The specimen sequenced was naive CD4+ T cells from PBMCs. The subset denotes: CD45RA+ positively selected. This chain uses TRBV7-3 with TRBJ2-3, with unresolved D. This TCR came from a man between 18 and 35 years old in good health. Some clones in this sample may be carry-over from other donors' samples. The CDR3 protein is CASSPRATDTQYF. The CDR3 DNA reads TGTGCCAGCAGCCCCCGGGCCACAGATACGCAGTATTTT.